These T cell receptor beta chains were read from a single sample in a study of Graves' ophthalmopathy and Graves' hyperthyroidism. Using its own MiXCR run on the multiplex PCR reads, TCRdb lists one record per CDR3 protein. The table records hundreds of thousands of distinct CDR3 sequences, 20% to 25% of them present only once. The sequenced sample consisted of peripheral blood. The source of these receptors is a woman between 18 and 29 years old with stable Graves' hyperthyroidism. Some clones in this sample may be carry-over from other donors' samples. CDR3s include the opening cysteine and the closing phenylalanine or tryptophan. The D gene is left open where the match is weak. Clone size is shown for a subset of rows, as once, few, many or a class of expanded clone.

clone size | J gene | V gene | D gene | CDR3 protein | CDR3 DNA
many | TRBJ1-1 | TRBV30 | NA | CAWEEGNTEAFF | TGTGCCTGGGAGGAGGGTAACACTGAAGCTTTCTTT
many | TRBJ1-2 | TRBV2 | NA | CASTDRSRSNYGYTF | TGTGCCAGCACCGACAGGTCAAGATCTAACTATGGCTACACCTTC
many | TRBJ2-6 | TRBV2 | NA | CASRVSSGVTGANVLTF | TGTGCCAGCAGGGTTAGTTCGGGAGTTACTGGGGCCAACGTCCTGACTTTC
many | TRBJ1-1 | TRBV4-1 | NA | CASSRRRTGNTEAFF | TGCGCCAGCAGCAGAAGACGGACGGGGAACACTGAAGCTTTCTTT
many | TRBJ1-2 | TRBV6-5 | NA | CASSYPAAGAGYTF | TGTGCCAGCAGTTACCCCGCGGCAGGGGCTGGCTACACCTTC
NA | TRBJ1-2 | TRBV7-9 | NA | CASSQASNRAGYTF | TGCGCCAGCAGCCAAGCTAGTAATCGGGCTGGCTACACCTTC
many | TRBJ1-1 | TRBV27 | NA | CASSKYDSDTEAFF | TGTGCCAGCAGTAAATACGACAGCGACACTGAAGCTTTCTTT
few | TRBJ1-5 | TRBV27 | NA | CASSLSTGYQPQHF | TGTGCCAGCAGTTTATCCACAGGCTATCAGCCCCAGCATTTT
many | TRBJ1-6 | TRBV20-1 | NA | CSAHTLTQGNSPLHF | TGCAGTGCTCATACCCTTACCCAGGGAAATTCACCCCTCCACTTT
NA | TRBJ1-2 | TRBV12-3/TRBV12-4 | NA | CASSFRPTPNYGYTF | TGTGCCAGCAGTTTTCGGCCTACACCTAACTATGGCTACACCTTC
many | TRBJ1-2 | TRBV11-1 | NA | CASSPLGGGYGYTF | TGTGCCAGCAGCCCGCTCGGAGGGGGCTATGGCTACACCTTC
many | TRBJ2-7 | TRBV3-1 | TRBD2 | CASSHLAGEYEQYF | TGTGCCAGCAGCCATTTAGCGGGTGAATACGAGCAGTACTTC
medium-sized | TRBJ1-1 | TRBV2 | TRBD1 | CASSERDRLSTEAFF | TGTGCCAGCAGTGAAAGGGACAGACTGAGCACTGAAGCTTTCTTT
many | TRBJ2-7 | TRBV28 | TRBD1 | CASSLSGTGSSEQYF | TGTGCCAGCAGCCTTTCCGGGACAGGGAGCTCCGAGCAGTACTTC
many | TRBJ2-7 | TRBV10-2 | NA | CASSDVSYEQYF | TGCGCCAGCAGTGATGTCTCCTACGAGCAGTACTTC
few | TRBJ1-5 | TRBV28 | NA | CASSLRARAGMKPQHF | TGTGCCAGCAGTTTACGGGCGCGGGCGGGGATGAAGCCCCAGCATTTT
NA | TRBJ2-5 | TRBV12-3/TRBV12-4 | NA | CASTPKANFQETQYF | TGTGCCAGCACCCCCAAGGCTAACTTCCAAGAGACCCAGTACTTC
NA | TRBJ2-5 | TRBV20-1 | NA | CSATSRRDQETQYF | TGCAGTGCTACGTCTCGACGGGACCAAGAGACCCAGTACTTC
many | TRBJ2-7 | TRBV6-2/TRBV6-3 | NA | CASSYSRGEQYF | TGTGCCAGCAGTTACTCGAGAGGAGAGCAGTACTTC
many | TRBJ2-7 | TRBV6-1 | NA | CASSDRRTASYEQYF | TGTGCCAGCAGTGATCGGCGGACAGCTTCCTACGAGCAGTACTTC
many | TRBJ2-7 | TRBV5-1 | NA | CASSPSGGLGYEQYF | TGCGCCAGCAGCCCTAGTGGGGGCCTAGGGTACGAGCAGTACTTC
many | TRBJ1-5 | TRBV6-1 | NA | CASSPGIRRNQPQHF | TGTGCCAGCAGTCCAGGGATTCGGCGCAATCAGCCCCAGCATTTT
few | TRBJ1-1 | TRBV28 | NA | CASSLVGTLRTEAFF | TGTGCCAGCAGTTTAGTAGGGACATTGAGGACTGAAGCTTTCTTT
many | TRBJ2-2 | TRBV6-1 | NA | CASISDNTGELFF | TGTGCCAGCATATCGGACAACACCGGGGAGCTGTTTTTT
NA | TRBJ1-6 | TRBV27 | TRBD1 | CASRLTRGTHSPLHF | TGTGCCAGCAGACTAACCAGGGGGACCCATTCACCCCTCCACTTT
few | TRBJ2-4 | TRBV6-2/TRBV6-3 | NA | CASSSTSQNLAKNIQYF | TGTGCCAGCAGTTCAACCAGCCAGAACCTAGCCAAAAACATTCAGTACTTC
many | TRBJ2-5 | TRBV6-5 | NA | CASSYGGPRSETQYF | TGTGCCAGCAGTTACGGTGGGCCCAGGAGCGAGACCCAGTACTTC
NA | TRBJ1-5 | TRBV28 | NA | CASSNLFGQPQHF | TGTGCCAGCAGCAATTTATTCGGTCAGCCCCAGCATTTT
many | TRBJ1-1 | TRBV28 | NA | CASSISGSGDTEAFF | TGTGCCAGCAGTATTTCAGGGAGTGGGGACACTGAAGCTTTCTTT
few | TRBJ2-3 | TRBV9 | NA | CASSVGNVGTDTQYF | TGTGCCAGCAGCGTAGGTAATGTGGGCACAGATACGCAGTATTTT
NA | TRBJ2-7 | TRBV6-5 | NA | CASSYSAASLSYEQYF | TGTGCCAGCAGTTACTCGGCGGCCTCCCTCTCCTACGAGCAGTACTTC
many | TRBJ2-7 | TRBV6-1 | NA | CASSRTPYEQYF | TGTGCCAGCAGCCGGACCCCGTACGAGCAGTACTTC
NA | TRBJ2-7 | TRBV18 | NA | CASSPMGPPVDEQYF | TGTGCCAGCTCACCAATGGGACCCCCGGTGGACGAGCAGTACTTC
many | TRBJ2-5 | TRBV11-1 | TRBD1 | CASSIQGDQETQYF | TGTGCCAGCAGTATACAGGGGGACCAAGAGACCCAGTACTTC
NA | TRBJ2-7 | TRBV7-2 | TRBD1 | CASSFAGGTYEQYF | TGTGCCAGCAGCTTCGCAGGGGGCACCTACGAGCAGTACTTC
NA | TRBJ1-5 | TRBV4-1 | NA | CASSQGRVQPQHF | TGCGCCAGCAGCCAAGGCAGGGTTCAGCCCCAGCATTTT
many | TRBJ2-2 | TRBV19 | TRBD1 | CASSVGQGTELFF | TGTGCCAGTAGTGTGGGACAGGGGACGGAGCTGTTTTTT
NA | TRBJ2-7 | TRBV6-1 | NA | CASSEAYGLSYEQYF | TGTGCCAGCAGTGAAGCGTACGGTCTATCCTACGAGCAGTACTTC
NA | TRBJ1-1 | TRBV7-2 | NA | CASTTGYTEAFF | TGTGCCAGCACCACAGGTTACACTGAAGCTTTCTTT
many | TRBJ1-2 | TRBV12-3/TRBV12-4 | TRBD1 | CASSFGGTEKNYGYTF | TGTGCCAGCAGCTTCGGCGGGACAGAGAAGAACTATGGCTACACCTTC
many | TRBJ1-1 | TRBV30 | NA | CAWSVYGVRLNTEAFF | TGTGCCTGGAGTGTATATGGGGTCCGCTTGAACACTGAAGCTTTCTTT
NA | TRBJ1-1 | TRBV6-1 | NA | CASTLGGGPNTEAFF | TGTGCCAGCACCTTAGGTGGGGGCCCAAACACTGAAGCTTTCTTT
many | TRBJ1-1 | TRBV12-3/TRBV12-4 | NA | CASSQDNNEAFF | TGTGCCAGCAGTCAGGACAACAATGAAGCTTTCTTT
NA | TRBJ1-2 | TRBV28 | NA | CASRLRRGYTF | TGTGCCAGCAGGTTGAGACGAGGCTACACCTTC
many | TRBJ2-6 | TRBV12-3/TRBV12-4 | TRBD1 | CASSLTGGSGANVLTF | TGTGCCAGCAGCTTGACAGGGGGCTCTGGGGCCAACGTCCTGACTTTC
many | TRBJ1-5 | TRBV6-2/TRBV6-3 | NA | CASTYSNQPQHF | TGTGCCAGCACCTATAGCAATCAGCCCCAGCATTTT
few | TRBJ2-5 | TRBV3-1 | TRBD1 | CASSQAGQGYQETQYF | TGTGCCAGCAGCCAAGCGGGACAGGGGTACCAAGAGACCCAGTACTTC
many | TRBJ2-7 | TRBV9 | TRBD2 | CASSVSAGGYEQYF | TGTGCCAGCAGCGTCTCAGCGGGGGGTTACGAGCAGTACTTC
many | TRBJ1-2 | TRBV28 | TRBD1 | CASSLYRGPHGGGYTF | TGTGCCAGCAGTTTATACAGGGGCCCCCATGGTGGTGGCTACACCTTC